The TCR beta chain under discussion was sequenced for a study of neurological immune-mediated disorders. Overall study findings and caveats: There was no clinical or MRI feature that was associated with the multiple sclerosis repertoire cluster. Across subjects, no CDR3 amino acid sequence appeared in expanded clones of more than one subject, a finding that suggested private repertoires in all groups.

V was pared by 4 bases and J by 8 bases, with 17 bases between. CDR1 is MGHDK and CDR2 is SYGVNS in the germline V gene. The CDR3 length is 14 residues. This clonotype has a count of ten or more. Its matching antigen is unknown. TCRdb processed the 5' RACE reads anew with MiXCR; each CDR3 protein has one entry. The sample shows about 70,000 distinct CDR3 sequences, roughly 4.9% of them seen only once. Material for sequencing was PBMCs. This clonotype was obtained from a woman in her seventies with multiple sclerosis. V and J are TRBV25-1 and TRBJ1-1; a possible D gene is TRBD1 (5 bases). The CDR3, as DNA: TGTGCCAGCAGTGCAGCCGGGACCCTTTCGGAAGCTTTCTTT. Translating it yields CASSAAGTLSEAFF.